This T cell receptor beta chain was sequenced during a study of OX40 agonist ivuxolimab in advanced cancers. Study-wide results and caveats: Which antigen the expanded peripheral T cells recognized is unknown.

The germline V gene has CDR1 SGHTA and CDR2 FQGNSA. V shed 5 bases and J 6 bases; nucleotides not matched to a gene: 3. CDR3 length: 14 amino acids. The table came from immunoSEQ multiplex PCR; TCRdb's copy has only in-frame clones and leaves some out. The data show roughly 45,000 clones, 88% seen once. As regards this clone: What it binds is unknown.

This receptor was taken from an adult with an advanced solid tumor such as melanoma, head and neck, liver or kidney cancer. The sequencing here drew on CD4+ or CD8+ T cells sorted from blood, taken in a trial of the OX40 agonist ivuxolimab. The V call is TRBV7-2, the J call TRBJ2-3; 12 bases agree with TRBD2. The DNA of the CDR3 is TGTGCCAGCAGCGTCGGACTAGCGGGGGATACGCAGTATTTT. Protein sequence: CASSVGLAGDTQYF.